This entry lists 17 T cell receptor beta chains sequenced from one sample in a study of blood T cell repertoires in COVID-19. Produced via immunoSEQ multiplex PCR; TCRdb's table is partial and in-frame only. The sample consists of about 410,000 clones, about 90% of them appearing once. The sequenced material came from PBMCs or T cells enriched from blood (not recorded which). The receptors were sampled from a woman in her 30s who had recovered from COVID-19.

V usage is TRBV10-3 and J usage is TRBJ1-4, with 9 bases fitting TRBD1. CDR3 size: 14 residues. Germline V gene sequence: CDR1 ENHRY, CDR2 SYGVKD. Trimming took 5 bases from V and 4 from J; bases not matched to a gene: 2. The CDR3 spells CAISRTGDNEKLFF. In DNA, the CDR3 is TGTGCCATCAGTCGGACAGGGGATAATGAAAAACTGTTTTTT.

The chain uses TRBV5-1 and TRBJ2-1; 8 bases match TRBD2. The CDR3 runs to 15 residues. Trimming took 5 bases from V and 7 from J; bases not matched to a gene: 11. Germline values: CDR1 SGHRS, CDR2 YFSETQ. CDR3 amino acids: CASSSGVAGLNEQFF. In DNA form, the CDR3 reads TGCGCCAGCAGTTCCGGGGTAGCGGGACTGAATGAGCAGTTCTTC.

This clone was detected only once. This chain connects TRBV6-5 to TRBJ1-1, with no clear D. This CDR3 contains 14 residues. Looked up from germline, CDR1 is MNHEY and CDR2 is SVGAGI. V lost 3 bases and J lost 1, with 9 bases in between. This CDR3 is CASSYSTSNTEAFF. As DNA, the CDR3 is TGTGCCAGCAGTTATTCGACTTCGAACACTGAAGCTTTCTTT.

This clone was recorded only once. The rearrangement links TRBV29-1 to TRBJ2-7; TRBD2 might be the D (5 bases). V was cut by 4 bases and J by 3 bases, with 13 bases left in between. Germline V gene data show CDR1 as SQVTM and CDR2 as ANQGSEA. The CDR3 length is 13 residues. CDR3 sequence: CSVAREANYEQYF. The CDR3 bases are TGCAGCGTTGCACGGGAAGCCAACTACGAGCAGTACTTC.

This chain joins TRBV7-3 and TRBJ2-1; 8 positions match TRBD2. The CDR3 sequence is 16 residues long. V shed 0 bases, J shed 4 bases, and the junction held 5 bases outside the gene matches. Germline V gene data show CDR1 as SGHTA and CDR2 as FQGTGA. Written as DNA, the CDR3 is TGTGCCAGCAGCTTAACAGCGGGAGATCGTTACAATGAGCAGTTCTTC. Residues: CASSLTAGDRYNEQFF.

The rearrangement links TRBV18 to TRBJ2-7, with 7 bases identical to TRBD2. V lost 2 bases and J lost 4; bases outside the gene matches: 5. CDR3 size: 14 residues. Germline V CDR1 and CDR2: KGHSH, LQKENI. As DNA, the CDR3 is TGTGCCAGCTCACCAGTCGGGAGGATTTACGAGCAGTACTTC. Translated, it gives CASSPVGRIYEQYF.

The chain recombines TRBV18 with TRBJ1-4; possible D gene TRBD1, 5 bases. The CDR3 consists of 14 residues. Germline-derived CDR1 and CDR2 are KGHSH and LQKENI. V lost 5 bases, J lost 3 bases, and 10 bases lay in between. The chain's CDR3 is CASSSGSANEKLFF. CDR3 in DNA: TGTGCCAGCTCATCAGGGTCCGCTAATGAAAAACTGTTTTTT. The full variable domain, its missing parts supplied by reference TRBV18 and TRBJ1-4, is NAGVMQNPRHLVRRRGQEARLRCSPMKGHSHVYWYRQLPEEGLKFMVYLQKENIIDESGMPKERFSAEFPKEGPSILRIQQVVRGDSAAYFCASSSGSANEKLFFGSGTQLSVL.

This clone has just a few counts. The DNA of the CDR3 is TGTGCCAGCAGCCCGGAGAAGGAGCGGTTAGCCAAAAACATTCAGTACTTC. It translates to CASSPEKERLAKNIQYF. This sequence joins TRBV7-9 and TRBJ2-4; perhaps TRBD2 as D (5 bases). The V gene lost 5 bases and the J gene lost 0 bases, with 17 bases spanning the gap. Germline CDR1 and CDR2: SEHNR and FQNEAQ (reference sequence). The CDR3 is made up of 17 amino acids.

This chain links TRBV11-3 with TRBJ1-1; 9 bases match TRBD1. This CDR3 has 15 amino acids. V trimming: 5 bases; J trimming: 1 base; junction bases outside the gene matches: 5. Per germline, CDR1 SGHNT and CDR2 YENEEA. CDR3 bases: TGTGCCAGCAGCCTGGGACAGGGTCGGAACACTGAAGCTTTCTTT. It yields the protein CASSLGQGRNTEAFF.

This clone was recorded only once. DNA of the CDR3: TGTGCCAGCAGTGAAGTGCAGGGAATGGGGGGCTACACCTTC. This codes for CASSEVQGMGGYTF. The chain carries TRBV2 and TRBJ1-2; a possible D gene is TRBD1 (5 bases). This CDR3 is 14 amino acids long. V lost 1 base, J lost 8 bases, and 14 bases lay in between. Germline assignment: CDR1 SNHLY and CDR2 FYNNEI. Based on the CDR3 plus reference TRBV2 and TRBJ1-2, the full variable domain is EPEVTQTPSHQVTQMGQEVILRCVPISNHLYFYWYRQILGQKVEFLVSFYNNEISEKSEIFDDQFSVERPDGSNFTLKIRSTKLEDSAMYFCASSEVQGMGGYTFGSGTRLTVV.

The chain carries TRBV4-1 and TRBJ1-1; D gene ambiguous. CDR1 is MGHRA, CDR2 YSYEKL, per germline. The length of the CDR3 is 13 residues. Deletions cut 1 base from V and 4 bases from J, with 7 bases between. The CDR3 DNA reads as TGCGCCAGCAGCCAAGGGGCCATCACTGAAGCTTTCTTT. This sequence encodes CASSQGAITEAFF.

The chain carries TRBV6-2 or TRBV6-3 and TRBJ2-7, with TRBD1 identical over 11 bases. V was pared by 2 bases and J by 6 bases, with 3 bases of the junction left unmatched. Germline values: CDR1 MNHEY, CDR2 SVGEGT. The CDR3 loop spans 14 amino acids. The DNA for the CDR3 is TGTGCCAGCAGTTACCAGGACAGGGGGCTCGAGCAGTACTTC. Its translation is CASSYQDRGLEQYF.

The chain couples TRBV2 to TRBJ1-5; 10 bases map to TRBD1. The CDR3 contains 14 residues. CDR1 SNHLY and CDR2 FYNNEI come from the germline V gene. The V segment lost 6 bases and the J segment 11 bases; nucleotides outside the gene matches: 10. The CDR3 nucleotides are TGTGCCAGCAGCATGGACAGGGGGATCGGCTCCCAGCATTTT. It is translated as CASSMDRGIGSQHF.

The DNA of the CDR3 is TGCGCCAGCAGCCAGTATGAGGGTGCCTCACCCCTCCACTTT. Protein: CASSQYEGASPLHF. V usage is TRBV4-3 and J usage is TRBJ1-6; D is unclear. Germline V CDR1 and CDR2: LGHNA, YSLEER. V lost 3 bases to trimming and J lost 10 bases, with 13 bases between them. The CDR3 consists of 14 residues.

This clone showed up many times. The chain links TRBV19 to TRBJ1-2, with D unclear. Germline V lookup: CDR1 LNHDA, CDR2 SQIVND (reference sequence). The CDR3 spans 17 residues. V gave up 10 bases and J gave up 7 bases, with 31 bases separating them. This CDR3 is CATRPPTDFEGWSGYTF. The CDR3 DNA follows: TGTGCCACACGGCCCCCAACCGATTTCGAGGGATGGAGTGGCTACACCTTC.

This sequence joins TRBV5-6 and TRBJ1-4; the D is unclear. Germline V lookup: CDR1 SGHDT, CDR2 YYEEEE. The V end lost 2 bases, the J end lost 3 bases, and 8 bases lay between the germline ends. The CDR3 totals 14 residues. CDR3 bases: TGTGCCAGCAGCTTTGTACAGTCTAATGAAAAACTGTTTTTT. The encoded protein is CASSFVQSNEKLFF.

This chain links TRBV7-3 with TRBJ2-1, with TRBD2 as a possible D gene (6 bases). V lost 5 bases to trimming and J lost 8 bases, with 19 bases between them. There are 15 residues in the CDR3. Germline values: CDR1 SGHTA, CDR2 FQGTGA. The chain's CDR3 is CASSPRRGRGHEQFF. CDR3 coding DNA: TGTGCCAGCAGCCCCCGCCGGGGGAGAGGGCATGAGCAGTTCTTC. Full variable domain (missing parts from reference TRBV7-3 and TRBJ2-1): GAGVSQTPSNKVTEKGKYVELRCDPISGHTALYWYRQSLGQGPEFLIYFQGTGAADDSGLPNDRFFAVRPEGSVSTLKIQRTERGDSAVYLCASSPRRGRGHEQFFGPGTRLTVL.